This T cell receptor beta chain was found in a study of blood T cell repertoires in COVID-19. The CDR3 totals 12 residues. The V and J ends lost 5 bases and 2 bases respectively, with 7 bases between them. This table comes from immunoSEQ multiplex PCR, and its TCRdb copy is limited to in-frame clones, with some not included. This table has 290,000 or so clones, 70% to 90% appearing once. Sequencing was performed on peripheral blood. This TCR derives from a man aged 45-65 years with active or convalescent COVID-19. V is TRBV12-3 or TRBV12-4 and J is TRBJ2-7; D is unresolved. The CDR3 protein is CASSPGPYEQYF. Here the CDR3 DNA reads TGTGCCAGCAGTCCAGGCCCCTACGAGCAGTACTTC.